The 10 T cell receptor beta chains in this list originate from one sample, sequenced in a study of blood T cell repertoires in COVID-19. Here immunoSEQ multiplex PCR was the method, and the copy in TCRdb shows in-frame clones only, minus some. The table lists 200,000 to 300,000 clones, over 70% of them singletons, with 8% to 9.5% in the top ten. The sample comprised peripheral blood. The source of these receptors is a human donor in a cohort sampled during active COVID-19.

J is TRBJ2-3 and V is TRBV5-1; no reliable D call. The CDR3 is 15 residues long. Per the germline V gene, CDR1 is SGHRS and CDR2 is YFSETQ. V lost 0 bases and J 4 bases, leaving 12 bases between the germline ends. In nucleotides, the CDR3 is TGCGCCAGCAGCTTGGCGAGGTTAGATGCAGATACGCAGTATTTT. Protein product: CASSLARLDADTQYF.

The rearrangement links TRBV6-6 to TRBJ2-7; D may be TRBD1 (6 bases). With 6 bases removed from V and 12 bases from J, the gap between germline ends came to 27 bases. This CDR3 comprises 15 residues. Germline V CDR1 and CDR2: MNHNY, SVGAGI (reference sequence). CDR3 sequence (DNA): TGTGCCAGCAGCCAACCCGACAGGCTCAAACGCATTGGGTACTTC. Protein: CASSQPDRLKRIGYF.

V gene TRBV2 combines with J gene TRBJ1-4; 8 nucleotides match TRBD1. With 7 bases clipped from V and 4 bases from J, the junction kept 5 bases outside the gene matches. The CDR3 has 14 residues. Germline CDR1 is SNHLY and CDR2 is FYNNEI. This CDR3 is CASILDRDNEKLFF. In DNA, the CDR3 is TGTGCCAGCATATTGGACAGGGATAATGAAAAACTGTTTTTT.

The J gene is TRBJ2-1, the V gene TRBV11-3, with D perhaps matching TRBD2 (5 bases). Germline CDR1 and CDR2: SGHNT and YENEEA. V lost 0 bases and J lost 7, with 13 bases in between. CDR3 length: 15 amino acids. The chain's CDR3 is CASSLDGEGVNEQFF. DNA of the CDR3: TGTGCCAGCAGCTTAGACGGTGAGGGAGTTAATGAGCAGTTCTTC.

The genes are TRBV5-4 and TRBJ1-4; D is possibly TRBD1 (6 bases). Looked up from germline, CDR1 is SGHNT and CDR2 is YYREEE (reference sequence). Between the trimmed V and J ends, which lost 0 bases and 8 bases, there was a span of 14 bases. CDR3 size: 15 residues. CDR3 nucleotide sequence: TGTGCCAGCAGCTTGGGAGGGACATGGGGGGAAAAACTGTTTTTT. Protein sequence: CASSLGGTWGEKLFF.

The chain recombines TRBV7-9 with TRBJ2-2; no clear D. The ends were cut back, 4 bases at V and 5 bases at J, with 8 bases in the middle. The CDR3 contains 13 residues. Germline CDR1 and CDR2: SEHNR and FQNEAQ (reference sequence). The CDR3 DNA is TGTGCCAGCAGCTCGACAAATACCGGGGAGCTGTTTTTT. Translation: CASSSTNTGELFF.

This chain uses TRBV18 with TRBJ2-7, with 9 bases identical to TRBD1. The germline V gene has CDR1 KGHSH and CDR2 LQKENI. CDR3 length: 14 residues. J was trimmed by 7 bases and V by 4 bases; bases with no gene match: 8. The DNA of the CDR3 is TGTGCCAGCTCACTGTCCGGGACAGGGACGGAGCAGTACTTC. Amino acid sequence: CASSLSGTGTEQYF.

The rearrangement links TRBV28 to TRBJ2-3; a weak D match, TRBD2 (6 bases). CDR3 length: 15 amino acids. Germline CDR1 is MDHEN and CDR2 is SYDVKM. The ends were cut back, 2 bases at V and 0 bases at J, with 9 bases in the middle. This CDR3 reads CASSLGGLSTDTQYF. The CDR3 DNA reads as TGTGCCAGCAGTTTAGGCGGACTAAGCACAGATACGCAGTATTTT.

The V gene is TRBV29-1, the J gene TRBJ2-3; D is uncertain. Trimming stripped 4 bases from V and 3 bases from J, with 8 bases between. Looked up from germline, CDR1 is SQVTM and CDR2 is ANQGSEA. This CDR3 spans 12 amino acids. CDR3 nucleotide sequence: TGCAGCGTTGTTGTGACTACAGATACGCAGTATTTT. Encoded protein: CSVVVTTDTQYF.

CDR3 sequence: CASSQVSWSEQYF. The CDR3 DNA sequence: TGTGCCAGCAGCCAAGTAAGTTGGAGCGAGCAGTACTTC. The chain links TRBV3-1 (or the pseudogene TRBV3-2) to TRBJ2-7; D not certain. Germline-derived CDR1 and CDR2 are LGHDT and YNNKEL (reference sequence). This CDR3 spans 13 amino acids. The V end lost 1 base, the J end lost 6 bases, and 10 bases lay between the germline ends.